This TCR beta chain was retrieved from a study of blood T cell repertoires in COVID-19. CDR3 size: 14 residues. Per the germline V gene, CDR1 is SGHDN and CDR2 is FVKESK. V shed 4 bases and J shed 2 bases, with 10 bases lying between them. TCRdb's table, derived via immunoSEQ multiplex PCR, lists solely in-frame clones and lacks some. The data show 540,000 or so clones, roughly nine tenths seen once. The clonotype originates from a woman between 50 and 59 years old with COVID-19, enrolled during active disease. The sequenced material came from peripheral blood. The genes are TRBV14 and TRBJ2-3; D gene unclear. CDR3 nucleotide sequence: TGTGCCAGCAGCCCGGAGAGATTCACAGATACGCAGTATTTT. This gives the protein CASSPERFTDTQYF.